A single sample is the source of the 8 T cell receptor beta chains below, sequenced in a study of T-cell memory formation after mild COVID-19. TCRdb itself ran the 5' RACE reads through MiXCR, one entry per CDR3 protein. The sample carries approximately 260,000 distinct CDR3 sequences, over 15% recorded once. Sequencing was done on a sample of PBMCs or a T cell subset sorted from them (not recorded which). All receptors derive from a man aged 18 to 29 who had mild COVID-19 (a few samples of this study predate the infection). Cell type and time point are not known.

The chain employs TRBV7-9 and TRBJ1-5, with TRBD1 identical over 7 bases. V was pared by 5 bases and J by 9 bases, with 10 bases of the junction left unmatched. This CDR3 spans 14 amino acids. The germline gives CDR1 SEHNR, CDR2 FQNEAQ (reference sequence). The CDR3 loop is CASSGEDRDRPQHF. The CDR3 DNA follows: TGTGCCAGCAGCGGAGAAGACAGGGATCGGCCCCAGCATTTT.

This clonotype was detected only a few times. The rearrangement links TRBV7-8 to TRBJ1-3, with 9 bases fitting TRBD1. In germline, CDR1 is SGHVS, CDR2 FQNEAQ. The CDR3 contains 15 residues. V was pared by 5 bases and J by 0 bases, with 2 bases of the junction left unmatched. This CDR3 reads CASSRDRVSGNTIYF. The CDR3 DNA reads as TGTGCCAGCAGCCGGGACAGGGTCTCTGGAAACACCATATATTTT.

V gene TRBV20-1 combines with J gene TRBJ1-2, with 8 positions matching TRBD1. Germline-derived CDR1 and CDR2 are DFQATT and SNEGSKA (reference sequence). Germline trimming cut 5 bases from V and 4 bases from J; bases unmatched to any gene: 9. The CDR3 has 14 amino acids. The CDR3 DNA follows: TGCAGTGCTGGCGACAGGGGTGTCGGCTATGGCTACACCTTC. Amino acids: CSAGDRGVGYGYTF.

This clonotype was picked up one time. The CDR3 loop is CASSVGTSGFTDTQYF. DNA for the CDR3: TGTGCCAGCAGCGTAGGGACTAGCGGGTTCACAGATACGCAGTATTTT. The chain carries TRBV9 and TRBJ2-3; TRBD2 matches at 11 bases. The CDR3 length is 16 residues. Germline trimming cut 0 bases from V and 2 bases from J; bases unmatched to any gene: 2. Germline V lookup: CDR1 SGDLS, CDR2 YYNGEE.

This clonotype appeared a single time. The chain combines TRBV7-9 with TRBJ1-2; TRBD1 agrees at 8 bases. CDR3 length: 16 amino acids. Unmatched junction bases numbered 17, after V lost 5 bases and J lost 9 bases. The germline gives CDR1 SEHNR, CDR2 FQNEAQ (reference sequence). The CDR3 loop reads CASSPPGQVSVRRYTF. The CDR3 DNA is TGTGCCAGCAGCCCGCCGGGACAGGTCTCCGTAAGGCGCTACACCTTC.

In its sample, this clonotype was seen a few times. The chain carries TRBV7-9 and TRBJ1-4; TRBD1 aligns across 8 bases. From germline, CDR1 is SEHNR and CDR2 FQNEAQ (reference sequence). Unmatched junction bases numbered 3, after V lost 5 bases and J lost 13 bases. The CDR3 is 11 residues long. As DNA, the CDR3 is TGTGCCAGCAGCGGACAGGGCATACTGTTTTTT. Residues: CASSGQGILFF. The full variable domain, in which reference TRBV7-9 and TRBJ1-4 provide the parts outside the CDR3, is DTGVSQNPRHKITKRGQNVTFRCDPISEHNRLYWYRQTLGQGPEFLTYFQNEAQLEKSRLLSDRFSAERPKGSFSTLEIQRTEQGDSAMYLCASSGQGILFFGSGTQLSVL.

This clonotype was counted only a few times. The rearrangement joins TRBV4-2 to TRBJ2-3; 7 positions match TRBD2. CDR3 length: 18 amino acids. CDR1 is LGHNA, CDR2 YNFKEQ, per germline. Unmatched junction bases numbered 10, after V lost 1 base and J lost 0 bases. The DNA of the CDR3 is TGTGCCAGCAGCCAAGTTCTGCGGGGGAGAACTAGCACAGATACGCAGTATTTT. Translation: CASSQVLRGRTSTDTQYF.

This clonotype occurred a few times. The V and J genes are TRBV7-2 and TRBJ1-5, with D unresolved. V lost 4 bases and J lost 5, with 9 bases in between. The CDR3 runs 13 residues. Germline loops: CDR1 SGHTA, CDR2 FQGNSA. CDR3 region: CASSSLGHQPQHF. The CDR3 region has the DNA TGTGCCAGCAGCTCGCTAGGGCATCAGCCCCAGCATTTT.